A selection of T cell receptor beta chains follows, all from one sample in a study of CD8 T cells in Susac syndrome. TCRdb called the immunoSEQ multiplex PCR reads again in MiXCR, with one record for every CDR3 protein. The sample consists of hundreds of thousands of distinct CDR3 sequences, 89% of them appearing once. Sequencing was done on a sample of CD8+ T cells from PBMCs. All receptors derive from a human donor with multiple sclerosis. The conserved cysteine and the conserved F or W are not part of the CDR3 here. The D gene is left open where the match is weak.

cdr3_aa v_call d_call
ASSPLAGQYNEQF TRBV7-6 .
ASSHRGAYTEAF TRBV14 .
ASSLDVPGFENTGELF TRBV7-3 .
ASSLRDRVKEQF TRBV27 TRBD1
SALQGLSNQPQH TRBV20-1 TRBD1
ASTYGPGPDEQF TRBV6-2/TRBV6-3 .
ASSRAGTEGNQPQH TRBV6-1 TRBD1
ASSSFSSLRVAKNIQY TRBV5-1 .
SARQFNNEQF TRBV20-1 .
ASSPPRLRNEQF TRBV7-9 .
ATSAGGHEQY TRBV24-1 TRBD2
SVEGGDLIYGYT TRBV29-1 .
SARDREFDEQF TRBV20-1 TRBD1
ASSTSGGTDTQY TRBV7-9 TRBD2
ASSQEGEGVQETQY TRBV4-2 .
ASSQDGLAGRNEQF TRBV3-1 TRBD2
AGRAQGGSYNEQF TRBV2 .
SVGSLGGTYNEQF TRBV29-1 TRBD2
ASSVSAGGFDEQY TRBV9 .
ATATGGSSYNEQF TRBV19 .
ASSGHNTGELF TRBV7-9 .
ASSQQEKQY TRBV4-2 .
ASSFAGGRNTEAF TRBV5-4 TRBD1
SVEGGGAASHNEQF TRBV29-1 .
ASSPNMNYEQY TRBV12-3/TRBV12-4 .
ASSLPGLDEQF TRBV7-9 .
ASSQERFGDSGANVLT TRBV14 .
ASSSSSGGFSVQY TRBV11-2 TRBD2
SVSGGMNTEAF TRBV29-1 .
SVGGQPSGNTIY TRBV29-1 TRBD1
ASSFSGGEAF TRBV27 .
ASSQGVTPDDEQF TRBV3-1 .
ASSSGLNTEAF TRBV27 .
ASTGTDFGAGANVLT TRBV5-4 .
ASSLSIRGGNEQF TRBV27 .
ASSLGGSRDGYT TRBV13 .
ASSQDRGLAVEQF TRBV4-3 TRBD2
SVTGQGSGYT TRBV29-1 TRBD1
ASSLGQRLYNEQF TRBV7-9 .
ARAPGGLNTEAF TRBV30 TRBD1
ASSPSIGGYEQY TRBV11-2 .
ASSLLPGTRNEQF TRBV27 TRBD2
SALDQFSSYEQY TRBV20-1 .
ASSLPSGTGSNEQF TRBV7-9 TRBD1
ASSPGLALSYEQY TRBV27 TRBD2
ASSLWVGYEQY TRBV28 .
ASSLAEWTEAF TRBV5-1 .